The 8 T cell receptor beta chains given below trace back to one sample, sequenced in a study of blood T cell repertoires in COVID-19. Using immunoSEQ multiplex PCR, the repertoire was profiled, and TCRdb retains in-frame clones only, with some absent. The sample holds tens of thousands of clones, 70% to 90% seen once. Material: peripheral blood. The receptors here all came from a man in his 60s with acute or convalescent COVID-19.

The V gene is TRBV19, the J gene TRBJ2-7; 8 bases line up with TRBD2. In germline, CDR1 is LNHDA, CDR2 SQIVND (reference sequence). The ends lost 4 bases at V and 0 bases at J; junction bases unmatched: 2. This CDR3 is built from 14 residues. In nucleotides, the CDR3 is TGTGCCAGTAGTAGGCGGGGGGACTCCTACGAGCAGTACTTC. It codes for CASSRRGDSYEQYF.

J is TRBJ1-2 and V is TRBV20-1; 7 bases map to TRBD1. Germline trimming cut 3 bases from V and 4 bases from J; bases unmatched to any gene: 8. Germline lookup yields CDR1 DFQATT and CDR2 SNEGSKA (reference sequence). This CDR3 is built from 14 residues. The CDR3 spells CSASMGGQAYGYTF. CDR3 nucleotides: TGCAGTGCTAGTATGGGTGGACAGGCCTATGGCTACACCTTC.

The V and J genes are TRBV7-8 and TRBJ1-6, with D possibly matching TRBD1 (6 bases). The CDR3 length is 16 residues. Trimming left V 0 bases short and J 6 bases short, with 12 bases between. Germline V gives CDR1 SGHVS, CDR2 FQNEAQ. CDR3 sequence: CASSLAPDRPNSPLHF. CDR3 DNA: TGTGCCAGCAGCTTAGCGCCGGACAGACCTAATTCACCCCTCCACTTT.

V usage is TRBV5-1 and J usage is TRBJ1-2, with no clear D. Trimming left V 2 bases short and J 1 base short, with 6 bases between. CDR1 and CDR2 from the germline V gene are SGHRS and YFSETQ. The CDR3 has 13 residues. The CDR3: CASSFSSNYGYTF. CDR3 sequence (DNA): TGCGCCAGCAGCTTTAGTAGTAACTATGGCTACACCTTC.

This chain connects TRBV19 to TRBJ1-6; D is ambiguous. Germline V gene lookup returns CDR1 LNHDA and CDR2 SQIVND (reference sequence). The CDR3 is made up of 15 amino acids. V lost 6 bases and J 5 bases, leaving 14 bases between the germline ends. The CDR3, as DNA: TGTGCCAGTAGGGGAGGCCGACAAAATAATTCACCCCTCCACTTT. It codes for CASRGGRQNNSPLHF.

On this clone: Other DNA sequences of this sample code for an identical CDR3. V usage is TRBV6-5 and J usage is TRBJ1-1, with D uncertain. Germline V lookup: CDR1 MNHEY, CDR2 SVGAGI. The CDR3 totals 12 residues. V was cut by 5 bases and J by 1 base, with 5 bases left in between. Written as DNA, the CDR3 is TGTGCCAGCAGTCGGGGGAACACTGAAGCTTTCTTT. Amino acid sequence: CASSRGNTEAFF.

V and J are TRBV10-3 and TRBJ2-1, with TRBD2 matching 10 bases. V was clipped by 3 bases and J by 0 bases; unmatched bases: 5. Germline CDR1 is ENHRY and CDR2 is SYGVKD. The CDR3 is 17 amino acids. CDR3 DNA: TGTGCCATCAGTGAAGGGCTAGCGGGGGTCTCCTACAATGAGCAGTTCTTC. Encoded protein: CAISEGLAGVSYNEQFF.

The rearrangement links TRBV11-2 to TRBJ1-2; the match to TRBD1 covers 8 bases. This CDR3 is built from 14 residues. The J segment lost 6 bases and the V segment lost 5 bases, leaving 8 bases of the junction unmatched. Germline-derived CDR1 and CDR2 are SGHAT and FQNNGV. The CDR3, as DNA: TGTGCCAGCAGCCCCCGGACAGGGTCTCATGGCTACACCTTC. Its translation: CASSPRTGSHGYTF.